Described below is a single TCR beta chain sequence and its context. Only a few counts were recorded for this clonotype. Its specific antigen is unknown. It has no much larger one-base neighbor in the sample; base qualities were not kept. This record belongs to a study of blood T cells in healthy people across ages (dated by TCRdb to about 2015). Concerning the study at large: In model experiments, template switching captured roughly one uniquely barcoded TCR beta cDNA molecule for every two T cells. To avoid experimental bias, donors of different ages were distributed randomly across sequencing lanes. Donors were grouped into four age groups: young (average roughly 15 years), middle-aged (roughly 40), aged (around 60) and long-lived (about 89). Age-related changes in TCR beta repertoire diversity were measured in the study by deep sequencing normalized with unique cDNA molecular identifiers. Using the same blood draw, the study looked at two additional independent replicas of 1 million unique cDNA reads for two donors, one aged 18 to 30 and the other aged 80 or older. Study-wide findings and limitations: As age increased, observed TCR beta diversity per million T cells dropped in a roughly linear way, and a significant reduction was already evident by age about 40. Compared with the aged group, more naive CD4+ T cells, fewer expanded clones and increased TCR diversity were shown by the long-lived group, suggesting age selection. Donor CMV infection status was unknown, potentially confounding age-related changes in expanded clonotypes. Estimates of total diversity based on one million sequenced T cells were considered lower bounds and underestimates. A strong correlation was found between observed TCR beta diversity and the percentage of naive T cells measured by flow cytometry. Conclusive comparison of naive and antigen-experienced compartments was prevented by the profiling of bulk unsorted PBMCs.

Systemically healthy Caucasian individuals from Russia, some 40 in total and aged roughly 6 to 100 years, were included as donors. Around 10 milliliters of peripheral blood were collected from each donor into EDTA-treated Vacutainer tubes. Ficoll-Paque density-gradient centrifugation was used to isolate PBMCs, with at least 7 million per sample. Total RNA, at least 5 micrograms per sample, was extracted from PBMCs with Trizol reagent. Naive CD45RAhigh/CD27high T cell percentages were measured by flow cytometry on a PBMC aliquot from every donor. From cysteine to phenylalanine, the CDR3 is 18 amino acids long. Solely the CDR3 DNA is kept, with 54 bases framed from the first base. Libraries were made using 5' RACE. These reads were obtained on an Illumina HiSeq 2500. A second roughly 6 to 11 cycle PCR used a sample-barcoded 5' primer and a J-beta primer mix. A template-switch 5' adaptor carrying 12 random nucleotides introduced a unique molecular identifier onto each TCR beta cDNA molecule. Each sample yielded at least 3 million CDR3-containing paired-end reads. All of the RNA was converted into first-strand cDNA using the Mint cDNA synthesis kit, with a TRBC-specific oligonucleotide serving as the primer. Following uracil-DNA glycosylase treatment, all cDNA underwent a first 18-cycle PCR with the universal primers M1SS and BC2_uni_R. The authors' pipeline ran thus. Normalization of each sample was performed by random selection of 1 million high-quality reads, each carrying a distinct molecular identifier. Instead of being binned into consensus sequences, reads with shared molecular identifiers were discarded. MiTCR, set to a Q25 quality threshold and the strictest error-elimination algorithm, was used for CDR3 identification, clonotype clustering and error correction. A nonparametric unseen species model with Euler transformation was used to estimate a lower bound on total TCR beta diversity. TCRdb's own reprocessing of the public reads used fastp at Q25 and MiXCR and kept productive beta chains. For every CDR3 protein sequence, its rows merge into one entry that carries the most common genes and DNA. These V and J calls rely on TCRdb rather than the paper's analysis. The sample includes approximately 810,000 distinct CDR3 sequences, with around 30% observed a single time. The ten largest clonotypes hold approximately 15% of the sample.

The sample comprised blood. This sequence originates from a woman of 80 years or more in good health. The chain is assembled from TRBV21-1 and TRBJ2-5; the D call TRBD2 from the table was never checked on the DNA. TRBV21-1 is reported as a pseudogene. The CDR3 protein: CASSKRMWTSGGMKTQYF. The nucleotide sequence reads as follows: TGTGCCAGCAGCAAACGAATGTGGACTAGCGGGGGGATGAAGACCCAGTACTTC.